This T cell receptor beta chain appears in the sequencing data of a study of blood T cell repertoires in COVID-19. Background on the study: From T cells, B-cell-depleted T cells, or PBMCs came the material, which was cDNA or gDNA.

Germline V gene sequence: CDR1 SGHRS, CDR2 YFSETQ. The CDR3 totals 14 residues. Trimming cost V 2 bases and J 0 bases, with 8 bases left between them. The protocol was immunoSEQ multiplex PCR, while the TCRdb copy is restricted to in-frame clones and leaves out a portion. Of 110,000 or so clones listed, around 76% are singletons. Sample: peripheral blood. This clonotype was sampled from a woman between 65 and 79 years old with acute or convalescent COVID-19. The V gene is TRBV5-1, the J gene TRBJ1-1, with D unclear. CDR3 DNA: TGCGCCAGCAGCTTTGCGGTTATGAACACTGAAGCTTTCTTT. Its translation is CASSFAVMNTEAFF.